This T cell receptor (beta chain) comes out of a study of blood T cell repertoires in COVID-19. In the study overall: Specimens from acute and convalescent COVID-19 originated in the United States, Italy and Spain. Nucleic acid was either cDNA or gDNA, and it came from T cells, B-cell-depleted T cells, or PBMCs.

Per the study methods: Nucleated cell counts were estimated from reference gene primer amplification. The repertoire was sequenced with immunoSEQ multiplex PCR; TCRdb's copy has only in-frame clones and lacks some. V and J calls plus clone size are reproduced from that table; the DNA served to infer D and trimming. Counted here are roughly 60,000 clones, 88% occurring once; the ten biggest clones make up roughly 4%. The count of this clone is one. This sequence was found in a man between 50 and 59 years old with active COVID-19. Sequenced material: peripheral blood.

In nucleotides, the CDR3 is TGTGCCAGCTCACTAGACAGGGCAGAGACCCAGTACTTC. This translates into CASSLDRAETQYF. V gene TRBV18 combines with J gene TRBJ2-5; 7 bases align to TRBD1. V gave up 4 bases and J gave up 4 bases; unmatched junction bases: 3. Looked up from germline, CDR1 is KGHSH and CDR2 is LQKENI. This CDR3 is 13 amino acids long.